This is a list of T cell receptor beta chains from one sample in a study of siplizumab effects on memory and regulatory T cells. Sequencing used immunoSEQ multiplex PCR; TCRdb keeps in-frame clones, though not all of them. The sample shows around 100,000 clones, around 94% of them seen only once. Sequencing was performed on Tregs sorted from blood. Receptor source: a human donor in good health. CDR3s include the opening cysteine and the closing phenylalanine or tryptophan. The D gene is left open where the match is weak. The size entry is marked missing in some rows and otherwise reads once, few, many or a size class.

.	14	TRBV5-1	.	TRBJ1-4	CASSFTGGHEKLFF	TGCGCCAGCAGCTTTACAGGAGGACACGAAAAACTGTTTTTT
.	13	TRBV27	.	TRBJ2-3	CASKWGPTDTQYF	TGTGCCAGCAAGTGGGGCCCGACAGATACGCAGTATTTT
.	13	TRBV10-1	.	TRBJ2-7	CASSVQGTYEQYF	TGCGCCAGCAGTGTACAGGGAACCTACGAGCAGTACTTC
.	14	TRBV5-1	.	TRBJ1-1	CASSAQGGATEAFF	TGCGCCAGCAGCGCACAGGGTGGGGCCACTGAAGCTTTCTTT
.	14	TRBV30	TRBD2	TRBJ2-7	CAWSRLAASYEQYF	TGTGCCTGGAGTCGCCTAGCGGCTTCCTACGAGCAGTACTTC
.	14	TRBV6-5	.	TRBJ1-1	CASSYGRPNTEAFF	TGTGCCAGCAGTTACGGCAGACCGAACACTGAAGCTTTCTTT
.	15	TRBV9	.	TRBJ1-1	CASSVGRIMNTEAFF	TGTGCCAGCAGCGTGGGCAGGATCATGAACACTGAAGCTTTCTTT
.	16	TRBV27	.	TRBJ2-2	CASSLRPRGHTGELFF	TGTGCCAGCAGTTTACGTCCCCGTGGGCATACCGGGGAGCTGTTTTTT
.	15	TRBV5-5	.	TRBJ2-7	CASSLLSQVTYEQYF	TGTGCCAGCAGCTTACTCTCACAGGTTACCTACGAGCAGTACTTC
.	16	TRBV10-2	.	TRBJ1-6	CASSAHLDRLGSPLHF	TGCGCCAGCAGCGCCCATCTAGACAGGCTCGGCTCACCCCTCCACTTT
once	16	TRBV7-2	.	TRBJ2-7	CASSIYKSSATPRPYF	TGTGCCAGCAGCATTTATAAATCATCCGCTACCCCCCGCCCCTACTTC
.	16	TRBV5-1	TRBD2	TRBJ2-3	CASSPSGRASTDTQYF	TGCGCCAGCAGCCCTAGCGGGAGGGCTAGCACAGATACGCAGTATTTT
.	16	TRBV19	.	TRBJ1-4	CASSKSQGATNEKLFF	TGTGCCAGTAGTAAATCACAGGGCGCAACTAATGAAAAACTGTTTTTT
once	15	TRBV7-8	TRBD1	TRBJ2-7	CASSRRQGPSYEQYF	TGTGCCAGCAGCCGAAGACAGGGGCCGTCCTACGAGCAGTACTTC
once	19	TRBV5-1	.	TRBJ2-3	CASSFWTGGAGRSTDTQYF	TGCGCCAGCAGCTTTTGGACAGGCGGGGCGGGTAGAAGCACAGATACGCAGTATTTT
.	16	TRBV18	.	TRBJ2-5	CASSPGYPGRSSTQYF	TGTGCCAGCTCACCCGGCTATCCAGGTCGTTCATCGACCCAGTACTTC
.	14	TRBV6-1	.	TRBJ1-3	CASRVPSSGNTIYF	TGTGCCAGCAGGGTTCCATCCTCTGGAAACACCATATATTTT
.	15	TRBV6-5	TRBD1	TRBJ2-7	CASSYGGTGVKEQYF	TGTGCCAGCAGTTACGGCGGGACAGGGGTGAAAGAGCAGTACTTC
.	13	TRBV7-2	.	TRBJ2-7	CASSFGPRYEQYF	TGTGCCAGCAGCTTCGGTCCCCGCTACGAGCAGTACTTC
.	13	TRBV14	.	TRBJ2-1	CASSRTWYNEQFF	TGTGCCAGCAGTCGGACTTGGTACAATGAGCAGTTCTTC
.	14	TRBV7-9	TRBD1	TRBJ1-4	CASSLGQGVEKLFF	TGTGCCAGCAGCTTGGGACAGGGAGTCGAAAAACTGTTTTTT
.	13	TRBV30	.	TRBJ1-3	CAWSRVSGNTIYF	TGTGCCTGGAGCAGGGTCTCTGGAAACACCATATATTTT
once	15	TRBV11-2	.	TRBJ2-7	CASSLGTFGAYEQYF	TGTGCCAGCAGCTTAGGCACGTTTGGAGCCTACGAGCAGTACTTC
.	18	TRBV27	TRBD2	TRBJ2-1	CASSGTSGNIWGDNEQFF	TGTGCCAGCAGTGGGACTAGCGGGAATATTTGGGGGGACAATGAGCAGTTCTTC
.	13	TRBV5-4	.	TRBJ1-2	CASSLLLNYGYTF	TGTGCCAGCAGCTTGTTATTGAACTATGGCTACACCTTC
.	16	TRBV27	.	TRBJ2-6	CASSLVGRGASNVLTF	TGTGCCAGCAGTTTAGTCGGCAGGGGGGCTTCCAACGTCCTGACTTTC
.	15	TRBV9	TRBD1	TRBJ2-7	CASSAGQVRFHEQYF	TGTGCCAGCAGCGCGGGACAGGTTCGGTTCCACGAGCAGTACTTC
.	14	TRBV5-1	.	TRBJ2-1	CASSTGSPYNEQFF	TGCGCCAGCAGTACAGGGAGCCCCTACAATGAGCAGTTCTTC
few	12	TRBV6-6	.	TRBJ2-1	CASRPSVREQFF	TGTGCCAGCAGACCCTCCGTAAGGGAGCAGTTCTTC
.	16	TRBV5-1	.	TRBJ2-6	CASSLGGVDGANVLTF	TGCGCCAGCAGCTTAGGAGGGGTCGATGGGGCCAACGTCCTGACTTTC
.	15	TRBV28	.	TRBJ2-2	CASIGRLGASGELFF	TGTGCCAGCATAGGACGATTGGGGGCTTCCGGGGAGCTGTTTTTT
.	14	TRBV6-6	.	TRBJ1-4	CASNNQGPNEKLFF	TGTGCCAGCAATAATCAGGGGCCTAATGAAAAACTGTTTTTT
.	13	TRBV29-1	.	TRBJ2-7	CSVCPGEYYEQYF	TGCAGCGTCTGCCCGGGAGAATACTACGAGCAGTACTTC
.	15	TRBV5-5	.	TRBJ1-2	CASSLGAGAAYGYTF	TGTGCCAGCAGCTTGGGCGCCGGGGCGGCCTATGGCTACACCTTC
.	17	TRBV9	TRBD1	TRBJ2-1	CASSPTDRGSSYNEQFF	TGTGCCAGCAGCCCCACGGACAGGGGTAGCTCCTACAATGAGCAGTTCTTC
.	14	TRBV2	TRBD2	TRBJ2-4	CASLPAGGPNIQYF	TGTGCCAGCCTCCCAGCGGGAGGGCCAAACATTCAGTACTTC
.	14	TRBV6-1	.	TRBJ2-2	CASTGAINTGELFF	TGTGCCAGCACGGGGGCCATAAACACCGGGGAGCTGTTTTTT
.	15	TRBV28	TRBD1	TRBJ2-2	CASSFGQGFAGELFF	TGTGCCAGCAGTTTCGGACAGGGGTTCGCCGGGGAGCTGTTTTTT
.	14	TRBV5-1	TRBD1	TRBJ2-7	CASSPGQPPYEQYF	TGCGCCAGCAGCCCGGGACAGCCGCCCTACGAGCAGTACTTC
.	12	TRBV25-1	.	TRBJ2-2	CASSRGTGELFF	TGTGCCAGCAGTCGAGGTACCGGGGAGCTGTTTTTT
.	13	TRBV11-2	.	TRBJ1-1	CASSLDRNTEAFF	TGTGCCAGCAGCTTAGACAGGAACACTGAAGCTTTCTTT
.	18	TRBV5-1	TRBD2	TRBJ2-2	CASSLVGLAGPNTGELFF	TGCGCCAGCAGCTTGGTGGGACTAGCGGGACCGAACACCGGGGAGCTGTTTTTT
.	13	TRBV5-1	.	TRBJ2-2	CASTDGATGELFF	TGCGCCAGCACGGACGGGGCAACCGGGGAGCTGTTTTTT
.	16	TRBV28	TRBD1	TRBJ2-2	CASSRGQGGESGELFF	TGTGCCAGCAGCCGCGGACAAGGGGGCGAGTCCGGGGAGCTGTTTTTT
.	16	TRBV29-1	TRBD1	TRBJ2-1	CSASKGQGFLMNEQFF	TGCAGCGCCTCTAAGGGACAGGGATTTTTGATGAATGAGCAGTTCTTC
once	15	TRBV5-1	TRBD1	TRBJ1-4	CASSPGWTGPEKLFF	TGCGCCAGCAGCCCAGGATGGACAGGTCCTGAAAAACTGTTTTTT
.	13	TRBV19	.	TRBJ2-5	CASSIGRDETQYF	TGTGCCAGTAGTATTGGCCGAGACGAGACCCAGTACTTC
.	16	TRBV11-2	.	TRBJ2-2	CASSLVTGMDSGELFF	TGTGCCAGCAGCTTAGTAACGGGTATGGACTCCGGGGAGCTGTTTTTT
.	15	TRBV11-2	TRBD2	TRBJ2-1	CASSLSGRSYNEQFF	TGTGCCAGCAGCCTAAGCGGGAGGTCCTACAATGAGCAGTTCTTC
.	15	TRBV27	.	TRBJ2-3	CASSSPGLVRGTQYF	TGTGCCAGCAGTTCGCCGGGACTGGTAAGGGGTACGCAGTATTTT
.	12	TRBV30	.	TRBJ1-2	CAWRLRSYGYTF	TGTGCCTGGAGATTGAGATCCTATGGCTACACCTTC
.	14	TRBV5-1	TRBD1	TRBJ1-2	CASSVGTVRGGYTF	TGCGCCAGCAGCGTCGGGACAGTCCGGGGTGGCTACACCTTC
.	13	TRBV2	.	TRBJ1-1	CASRNGGGTEAFF	TGTGCCAGCAGGAACGGTGGGGGCACTGAAGCTTTCTTT
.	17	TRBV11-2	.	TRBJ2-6	CASSFVLGVAGANVLTF	TGTGCCAGCAGCTTCGTCCTGGGGGTTGCTGGGGCCAACGTCCTGACTTTC